These 30 T cell receptor beta chains share one sample of origin, sequenced in a study of vaccination effects on CD4 cells after COVID-19. Clones were sequenced by immunoSEQ multiplex PCR, and TCRdb holds only the in-frame ones, with some missing. This table holds around 30,000 clones, around 86% found once. These receptors are not linked to any known antigen. Sequencing in the ViraFEST assay came after antigen-specific CD4+ T cells had been expanded with viral peptide pools, which were used to stimulate PBMC. Isolation of CD4+ T cells took place after ten to eleven days of culture. Participants got two doses of BNT162b2 or mRNA-1273 vaccine. Sequences were derived from CD4+ T cells from PBMCs cultured with SARS-CoV-2 spike peptides, sampled after COVID-19 vaccination. These TCRs come from a human donor who received a COVID-19 vaccine. Some clones in this sample may be carry-over from other donors' samples.

This clone was seen a few times. The chain joins TRBV5-1 to TRBJ2-1, with 9 nucleotides matching TRBD2. V gave up 2 bases and J gave up 2 bases; unmatched junction bases: 11. The CDR3 extends over 18 amino acids. The V gene's germline CDR1 is SGHRS and CDR2 YFSETQ. CDR3 coding DNA: TGCGCCAGCAGCTTACCCGAGGGGCTAGCGGGGACCTACAATGAGCAGTTCTTC. Its translation: CASSLPEGLAGTYNEQFF.

The chain uses TRBV30 and TRBJ2-1; no firm D call. Per germline, CDR1 GTSNPN and CDR2 SVGIG (reference sequence). The CDR3 sequence is 13 residues long. V was cut by 5 bases and J by 5 bases, with 13 bases left in between. The CDR3 region is CAWLVPPHNEQFF. As DNA, the CDR3 is TGTGCCTGGTTAGTCCCCCCTCACAATGAGCAGTTCTTC.

The chain joins TRBV3-1 (or the pseudogene TRBV3-2) to TRBJ1-2, with D unclear. The CDR3 has 17 residues. V was pared by 0 bases and J by 1 base, with 15 bases between. CDR1 is LGHDT and CDR2 is YNNKEL in the germline V gene (reference sequence). The CDR3 loop reads CASSQDSGRVINYGYTF. CDR3 nucleotides: TGTGCCAGCAGCCAAGATTCGGGCCGGGTAATTAACTATGGCTACACCTTC.

The CDR3, as DNA: TGTGCCAGCTCGCGGACAGGGGGCGCGAATTCACCCCTCCACTTT. Its protein is CASSRTGGANSPLHF. The rearrangement uses TRBV18 and TRBJ1-6, with 11 nucleotides matching TRBD1. The CDR3 is made up of 15 amino acids. J gave up 7 bases and V 6 bases, and 5 bases lay outside the gene matches. Germline V gene data show CDR1 as KGHSH and CDR2 as LQKENI.

The rearrangement links TRBV7-8 to TRBJ1-6; D might be TRBD1 (6 bases). Germline lookup yields CDR1 SGHVS and CDR2 FQNEAQ. CDR3 length: 17 residues. Trimming stripped 6 bases from V and 4 bases from J, with 19 bases between. The CDR3: CASSSPSGQQYNSPLHF. In nucleotides, the CDR3 is TGTGCCAGCAGTTCTCCCTCCGGACAGCAGTATAATTCACCCCTCCACTTT.

V gene TRBV6-5 combines with J gene TRBJ2-2; D not certain. CDR1 MNHEY and CDR2 SVGAGI come from the germline V gene. The CDR3 consists of 13 residues. The germline V and J ends were trimmed by 6 bases and 4 bases, with 9 bases remaining between them. The CDR3 sequence: CASRLGSTGELFF. CDR3 sequence (DNA): TGTGCCAGCAGGTTGGGCAGCACCGGGGAGCTGTTTTTT.

V usage is TRBV27 and J usage is TRBJ1-1; D is ambiguous. The CDR3 runs to 15 residues. Germline CDR1 is MNHEY and CDR2 is SMNVEV (reference sequence). Trimming pared 0 bases from V and 0 bases from J, leaving 8 bases between. CDR3 in amino acids: CASSLSTIMNTEAFF. For the CDR3, the DNA is TGTGCCAGCAGTTTATCAACTATCATGAACACTGAAGCTTTCTTT.

The chain uses TRBV30 and TRBJ1-3, with TRBD1 identical over 8 bases. With 3 bases clipped from V and 0 bases from J, the junction kept 16 bases outside the gene matches. Germline CDR1 reads GTSNPN; CDR2 reads SVGIG (reference sequence). CDR3 length: 19 residues. CDR3 sequence (DNA): TGTGCCTGGAGCGGACAAAGGACAGGGAGGGAGTACTCTGGAAACACCATATATTTT. Translation: CAWSGQRTGREYSGNTIYF.

The V call is TRBV28, the J call TRBJ1-6, with 8 bases aligning to TRBD1. V lost 5 bases to trimming and J lost 6 bases; unmatched junction nucleotides: 3. This CDR3 has 14 residues. The V gene's germline CDR1 is MDHEN and CDR2 SYDVKM. The CDR3 spells CASSLGQGNSPLHF. The CDR3 DNA is TGTGCCAGCAGTCTCGGACAGGGTAATTCACCCCTCCACTTT.

The V gene is TRBV6-5, the J gene TRBJ2-7, with 7 bases lining up with TRBD1. From germline, CDR1 is MNHEY and CDR2 SVGAGI. V was pared by 0 bases and J by 2 bases, with 1 base of the junction left unmatched. This CDR3 is built from 14 residues. CDR3 in amino acids: CASSYSQGTYEQYV. The CDR3 nucleotides read TGTGCCAGCAGTTACTCACAGGGGACCTACGAGCAGTACGTC.

This chain joins TRBV11-2 and TRBJ2-2; D is possibly TRBD1 (6 bases). Germline values: CDR1 SGHAT, CDR2 FQNNGV. There are 14 residues in the CDR3. V was cut by 5 bases and J by 1 base, with 8 bases left in between. This chain's CDR3 is CASSVGQNTGELFF. The CDR3 DNA follows: TGTGCCAGCAGCGTGGGACAGAACACCGGGGAGCTGTTTTTT.

The genes are TRBV5-1 and TRBJ2-2, with D perhaps given as TRBD1 or TRBD2 (5 bases each). V lost 3 bases, J lost 0 bases, and 9 bases lay in between. Per germline, CDR1 SGHRS and CDR2 YFSETQ. CDR3 length equals 15 residues. In DNA form, the CDR3 reads TGCGCCAGCAGCTGGGGGACGGCGAACACCGGGGAGCTGTTTTTT. It yields the protein CASSWGTANTGELFF.

This sequence joins TRBV10-1 and TRBJ2-1, with D possibly being TRBD1 or TRBD2 (5 bases each). The CDR3 runs to 14 residues. Trimming shortened V by 0 bases and J by 6 bases, and 9 bases separated the two germline ends. Germline V CDR1 and CDR2: WNHNN, SYGVQD (reference sequence). CDR3 sequence: CASSESGVLNEQFF. The CDR3 nucleotides are TGCGCCAGCAGTGAGTCGGGGGTCCTCAATGAGCAGTTCTTC.

V and J are TRBV3-1 (or the pseudogene TRBV3-2) and TRBJ2-1, with a possible D match to TRBD2 (5 bases). The CDR3 totals 13 residues. CDR1 is LGHDT, CDR2 YNNKEL, per germline (reference sequence). Between the trimmed V and J ends, which lost 4 bases and 5 bases, there was a span of 9 bases. The CDR3 sequence: CASSLRGHNEQFF. The CDR3 nucleotides read TGTGCCAGCAGCCTCCGCGGGCACAATGAGCAGTTCTTC.

The chain carries TRBV10-3 and TRBJ1-2; D is ambiguous. The CDR3 loop spans 13 amino acids. Trimming shortened V by 3 bases and J by 5 bases, and 10 bases separated the two germline ends. Germline V CDR1 and CDR2: ENHRY, SYGVKD. In DNA form, the CDR3 reads TGTGCCATCAGTGATTTCGGATCATATGGCTACACCTTC. It encodes CAISDFGSYGYTF.

The chain links TRBV7-2 to TRBJ2-1, with TRBD2 matching 10 bases. CDR1 is SGHTA and CDR2 is FQGNSA in the germline V gene. V lost 5 bases to trimming and J lost 12 bases; unmatched junction nucleotides: 7. The CDR3 sequence is 13 residues long. The CDR3 nucleotides are TGTGCCAGCAGCCCTGGACTAGCGGCGTCGCAGTTCTTC. Amino acid sequence: CASSPGLAASQFF.

The CDR3 here is CASIPRGGQGNIQYF. The CDR3, as DNA: TGTGCCAGCATCCCACGAGGTGGACAGGGAAACATTCAGTACTTC. The rearrangement uses TRBV6-2 or TRBV6-3 and TRBJ2-4, with 8 bases that match TRBD1. Trimming at V came to 7 bases and at J to 6 bases, leaving 11 bases not matched to a gene. The CDR3 runs 15 residues. CDR1 is MNHEY and CDR2 is SVGEGT in the germline V gene.

The V call is TRBV5-4, the J call TRBJ2-3; tentatively, D is TRBD1 (5 bases). The germline CDR1 and CDR2 sequences are SGHNT and YYREEE (reference sequence). V was cut by 0 bases and J by 3 bases, with 20 bases left in between. The CDR3 is 18 residues long. Written as DNA, the CDR3 is TGTGCCAGCAGCTTGGCCGGACATTCTACCCCCTGGACAGATACGCAGTATTTT. Encoded protein: CASSLAGHSTPWTDTQYF.

The chain has TRBV6-5 and TRBJ2-7; TRBD1 or TRBD2 may be the D gene (5 bases each). Germline V lookup: CDR1 MNHEY, CDR2 SVGAGI. The ends were cut back, 7 bases at V and 3 bases at J, with 13 bases in the middle. This CDR3 is built from 13 residues. The CDR3: CASNKQGRYEQYV. In nucleotides, the CDR3 is TGTGCCAGCAATAAGCAGGGACGCTACGAGCAGTACGTC.

This rearrangement joins TRBV2 to TRBJ2-5, with unresolved D. CDR1 is SNHLY and CDR2 is FYNNEI in the germline V gene. This CDR3 spans 14 amino acids. Trimming left V 4 bases short and J 2 bases short, with 11 bases between. Written as DNA, the CDR3 is TGTGCCAGCAGTGTGGTACAAACTCAAGAGACCCAGTACTTC. Translating it yields CASSVVQTQETQYF.

This clone appeared once. This CDR3 reads CASGAGVNPYQPQHF. In DNA form, the CDR3 reads TGTGCCAGCGGTGCAGGAGTTAACCCATATCAGCCCCAGCATTTT. The rearrangement links TRBV3-1 (or the pseudogene TRBV3-2) to TRBJ1-5; the D is unclear. The V gene's germline CDR1 is LGHDT and CDR2 YNNKEL (reference sequence). With 8 bases removed from V and 5 bases from J, the gap between germline ends came to 19 bases. The CDR3 extends over 15 amino acids.

This chain links TRBV2 with TRBJ2-1, with 7 bases that match TRBD1. V lost 4 bases to trimming and J lost 6 bases; unmatched junction nucleotides: 6. Germline lookup yields CDR1 SNHLY and CDR2 FYNNEI. This CDR3 contains 14 residues. This CDR3 is CASSGQGLTNEQFF. The CDR3, as DNA: TGTGCCAGCAGTGGACAGGGTTTGACCAATGAGCAGTTCTTC.

V and J are TRBV10-2 and TRBJ2-1; D possibly matches TRBD1 or TRBD2 (6 bases each). Trimming stripped 0 bases from V and 8 bases from J, with 11 bases between. Germline V lookup: CDR1 WSHSY, CDR2 SAAADI. The CDR3 extends over 14 amino acids. The CDR3 region is CASSESGGSYEQFF. CDR3 coding DNA: TGCGCCAGCAGTGAGTCGGGGGGCTCGTATGAGCAGTTCTTC.

Within the sample, this clone is medium-sized. This sample includes further DNA sequences coding for the same CDR3. The genes are TRBV20-1 and TRBJ1-1; no clear D. The CDR3 contains 13 residues. Germline assignment: CDR1 DFQATT and CDR2 SNEGSKA (reference sequence). Trimming cost V 3 bases and J 3 bases, with 11 bases left between them. CDR3 residues: CSASLGRDTEAFF. The CDR3, as DNA: TGCAGTGCTAGTTTAGGGCGGGACACTGAAGCTTTCTTT.

The chain couples TRBV24-1 to TRBJ2-2; tentatively, D is TRBD1 (5 bases). This CDR3 is built from 18 residues. Germline V gene sequence: CDR1 KGHDR, CDR2 SFDVKD. The V end lost 8 bases, the J end lost 0 bases, and 21 bases lay between the germline ends. CDR3 in amino acids: CATNGQGTNYTNTGELFF. CDR3 nucleotides: TGTGCCACCAATGGGCAGGGTACCAACTACACGAACACCGGGGAGCTGTTTTTT.

The CDR3 nucleotides are TGTGCCAGCAGCCAAGGGCTTCGGGGCTACACCTTC. Protein: CASSQGLRGYTF. The chain links TRBV3-1 (or the pseudogene TRBV3-2) to TRBJ1-2; no definite D call. Germline assignment: CDR1 LGHDT and CDR2 YNNKEL (reference sequence). The CDR3 length is 12 residues. V was shortened by 1 base and J by 8 bases, with 8 bases between the two germline ends.

V is TRBV19 and J is TRBJ2-3, with D uncertain. The length of the CDR3 is 16 residues. V was cut by 6 bases and J by 0 bases, with 16 bases left in between. CDR1 is LNHDA, CDR2 SQIVND, per germline (reference sequence). The CDR3 region is CASSNQGITSTDTQYF. The CDR3 DNA reads TGTGCCAGTAGCAACCAAGGGATTACAAGCACAGATACGCAGTATTTT.

The rearrangement joins TRBV5-5 to TRBJ2-3; 7 nucleotides line up with TRBD1. V dropped 1 base and J dropped 0; count of bases not matched to a gene: 5. The length of the CDR3 is 16 residues. Germline loops: CDR1 SGHKS, CDR2 YYEKEE (reference sequence). The CDR3 bases are TGTGCCAGCAGCTTGAGGGGGCTTCCTAGCACAGATACGCAGTATTTT. Amino acid sequence: CASSLRGLPSTDTQYF.

The gene calls are TRBV6-2 or TRBV6-3 and TRBJ2-5; TRBD2 matches at 11 bases. V was pared by 0 bases and J by 7 bases, with 1 base of the junction left unmatched. The CDR3 is 14 amino acids. Germline V lookup: CDR1 MNHEY, CDR2 SVGEGT. CDR3 DNA sequence: TGTGCCAGCAGTTACTCAACTAGCGGGGGGACCCAGTACTTC. It yields the protein CASSYSTSGGTQYF.

Only a few counts were recorded for this clone. This chain joins TRBV30 and TRBJ1-1; no definite D call. This CDR3 spans 13 amino acids. V was shortened by 2 bases and J by 4 bases, with 11 bases between the two germline ends. Germline CDR1 GTSNPN, CDR2 SVGIG (reference sequence). The CDR3 loop reads CAWSSPGRTEAFF. CDR3 sequence (DNA): TGTGCCTGGAGTAGTCCGGGTCGCACTGAAGCTTTCTTT.